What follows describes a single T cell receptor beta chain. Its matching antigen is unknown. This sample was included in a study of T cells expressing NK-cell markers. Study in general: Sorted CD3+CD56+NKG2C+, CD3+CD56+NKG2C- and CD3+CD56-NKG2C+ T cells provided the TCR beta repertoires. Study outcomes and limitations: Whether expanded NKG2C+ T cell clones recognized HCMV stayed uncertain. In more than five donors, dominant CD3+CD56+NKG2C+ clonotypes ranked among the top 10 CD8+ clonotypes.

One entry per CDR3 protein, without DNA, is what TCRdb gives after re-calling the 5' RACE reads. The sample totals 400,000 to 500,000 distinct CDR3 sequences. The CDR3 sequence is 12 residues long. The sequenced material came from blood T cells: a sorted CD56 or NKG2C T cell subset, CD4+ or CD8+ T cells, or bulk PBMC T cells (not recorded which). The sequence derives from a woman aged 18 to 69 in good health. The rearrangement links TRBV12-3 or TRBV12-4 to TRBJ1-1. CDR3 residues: CAIANAGTEAFF.